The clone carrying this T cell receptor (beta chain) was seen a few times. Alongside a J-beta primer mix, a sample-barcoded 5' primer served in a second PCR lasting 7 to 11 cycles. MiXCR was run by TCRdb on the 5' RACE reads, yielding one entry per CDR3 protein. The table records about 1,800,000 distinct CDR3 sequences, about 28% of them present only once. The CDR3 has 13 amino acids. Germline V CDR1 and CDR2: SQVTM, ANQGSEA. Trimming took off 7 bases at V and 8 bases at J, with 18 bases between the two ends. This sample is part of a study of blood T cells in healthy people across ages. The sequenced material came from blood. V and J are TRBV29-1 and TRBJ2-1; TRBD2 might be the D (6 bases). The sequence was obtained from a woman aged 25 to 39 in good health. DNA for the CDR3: TGCAGCGCTCTACCGGGAGATTATGATGAGCAGTTCTTC. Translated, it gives CSALPGDYDEQFF.